A selection of T cell receptor beta chains follows, all from one sample in a study of post-analysis software for immune sequencing data. Each CDR3 protein is one row after TCRdb ran MiXCR on the PCR reads. The profile shows a few hundred thousand distinct CDR3 sequences, 30% to 45% of them singletons. The sample taken for sequencing was blood. The receptor set was obtained from a girl aged 10-17 years with multiple sclerosis. Both conserved end residues are part of each CDR3. A D gene is named only where the DNA matches it firmly. Part of the rows lack a size; the others show once, few, many or a class for expanded clones.

NA	TRBV12-3/TRBV12-4	NA	TRBJ1-5	TGTGCCAGCAGTTTAGGGGGAATCCTTAGCAATCAGCCCCAGCATTTT	CASSLGGILSNQPQHF
NA	TRBV4-1	few	TRBJ2-7	TGCGCCAGCAGCCAAGAAGGAGACTCGGGAGAGCAGTACTTC	CASSQEGDSGEQYF
NA	TRBV11-2	NA	TRBJ2-4	TGTGCCAGCAGCTTCGGGCGAGCCCTACCAAACATTCAGTACTTC	CASSFGRALPNIQYF
NA	TRBV6-5	NA	TRBJ1-6	TGTGCCAGCCTCGGGAGCCCCTATAATTCACCCCTCCACTTT	CASLGSPYNSPLHF
NA	TRBV5-1	few	TRBJ1-2	TGCGCCAGCAGCTTGGGGGGATCTGCTAACTATGGCTACACCTTC	CASSLGGSANYGYTF
NA	TRBV7-2	NA	TRBJ2-7	TGTGCCAGCAGCCCACGGGACAACGCGATCTACGAGCAGTACTTC	CASSPRDNAIYEQYF
NA	TRBV29-1	few	TRBJ1-5	TGCAGCGTTGATATAGGGTTGGGTCAGCCCCAGCATTTT	CSVDIGLGQPQHF
NA	TRBV29-1	NA	TRBJ2-3	TGCAGCGCTATCAAGGGGGGTAGCACAGATACGCAGTATTTT	CSAIKGGSTDTQYF
TRBD2	TRBV10-3	once	TRBJ2-3	TGTGCCATCAGTGAGAGGATAGCGGGGGCCCCAGATACGCAGTATTTT	CAISERIAGAPDTQYF
TRBD1	TRBV6-5	few	TRBJ2-7	TGTGCCAGCAGTTACTCGACAGGGGCTAGCTCCTACGAGCAGTACTTC	CASSYSTGASSYEQYF
NA	TRBV12-3/TRBV12-4	NA	TRBJ1-1	TGTGCCAGCAGCTACATCCTGAACACTGAAGCTTTCTTT	CASSYILNTEAFF
NA	TRBV12-3/TRBV12-4	few	TRBJ1-2	TGTGCCAGCAGTACTCAGGGTATGGGATCGGGCTACACCTTC	CASSTQGMGSGYTF
NA	TRBV20-1	few	TRBJ1-6	TGCAGTGCTAGAGACCCTACTAGGTCACCCCTCCACTTT	CSARDPTRSPLHF
TRBD2	TRBV12-3/TRBV12-4	few	TRBJ2-1	TGTGCCAGCAGGGGAGGGTTATACAATGAGCAGTTCTTC	CASRGGLYNEQFF
NA	TRBV4-2	few	TRBJ2-7	TGTGCCAGCAGCCCGAGCCCGGGACACCGATCCTACGAGCAGTACTTC	CASSPSPGHRSYEQYF
TRBD1	TRBV6-2/TRBV6-3	NA	TRBJ2-1	TGTGCCAGCATTCGGGACAGCCTCTACAATGAGCAGTTCTTC	CASIRDSLYNEQFF
NA	TRBV10-3	NA	TRBJ1-2	TGTGCCATCAGTGAGTTTAAGGATGGCTACACCTTC	CAISEFKDGYTF
TRBD1	TRBV6-9	NA	TRBJ2-6	TGTGCCAGCTATACCGGGACAGGGGTCTCTGGGGCCAACGTCCTGACTTTC	CASYTGTGVSGANVLTF
TRBD1	TRBV7-6	few	TRBJ1-4	TGTGCCAGCAGCCCCGGACAGGGGGCTGAAAAACTGTTTTTT	CASSPGQGAEKLFF
NA	TRBV14	NA	TRBJ2-5	TGTGCCAGCAGCCAAGATTTGACTCGTCGGGAGACCCAGTACTTC	CASSQDLTRRETQYF
NA	TRBV3-1	many	TRBJ2-7	TGTGCCAGCAGCCAGTCAGAGAGCTCCTACGAGCAGTACTTC	CASSQSESSYEQYF
NA	TRBV5-1	once	TRBJ1-6	TGCGCCAGCAGCTTGGATTCACCCCTCCACTTT	CASSLDSPLHF
TRBD1	TRBV20-1	NA	TRBJ2-7	TGCAGTGCTAGAGAAGACAGGGACTACGAGCAGTACTTC	CSAREDRDYEQYF
TRBD2	TRBV12-3/TRBV12-4	few	TRBJ2-3	TGTGCCAGCAGCCGCGCGGGAGGAGCGGGGGGAACAGATACGCAGTATTTT	CASSRAGGAGGTDTQYF
TRBD1	TRBV27	NA	TRBJ1-2	TGTGCCAGCCGGGACAGGGCTATAGGCTACACCTTC	CASRDRAIGYTF
TRBD1	TRBV10-2	NA	TRBJ2-7	TGCGCCAGCAGTAGGACAGGGGACTACGAGCAGTACTTC	CASSRTGDYEQYF
NA	TRBV20-1	NA	TRBJ1-6	TGCAGTGCTAAAAACTTGGCCGCCTCGGAGGGGTCACCCCTCCACTTT	CSAKNLAASEGSPLHF
NA	TRBV20-1	few	TRBJ2-4	TGCAGTGGTACGGGGGGCGCGGGGGAAAACATTCAGTACTTC	CSGTGGAGENIQYF
NA	TRBV18	NA	TRBJ1-1	TGTGCCAGCTCACCAGGGGTTCAGACCACTGAAGCTTTCTTT	CASSPGVQTTEAFF
NA	TRBV11-2	NA	TRBJ2-1	TGTGCCAGCAGCAAGGGAACTATTTGGAATGAGCAGTTCTTC	CASSKGTIWNEQFF
TRBD1	TRBV28	few	TRBJ1-1	TGTGCCAGCAGGCTCCGGACAGGTGAAGCTTTCTTT	CASRLRTGEAFF
TRBD1	TRBV5-1	NA	TRBJ1-1	TGCGCCAGCAGCTTACAGGGGGGATCGAACACTGAAGCTTTCTTT	CASSLQGGSNTEAFF
NA	TRBV12-3/TRBV12-4	NA	TRBJ2-3	TGTGCCAGCAGTTTCCCTTTAGATACGCAGTATTTT	CASSFPLDTQYF
NA	TRBV6-2/TRBV6-3	NA	TRBJ2-7	TGTGCCAGCAGTTTCAGACAGAGTACCTACGAGCAGTACTTC	CASSFRQSTYEQYF
NA	TRBV7-2	NA	TRBJ2-7	TGTGCCAGCAGCTTAGGTGGACAAGGGGACCCCCACGAGCAGTACTTC	CASSLGGQGDPHEQYF
TRBD1	TRBV5-1	NA	TRBJ1-2	TGCGCCAGCAGCCCGGACAGGGAACTTGGCTACACCTTC	CASSPDRELGYTF
NA	TRBV7-9	NA	TRBJ2-7	TGTGCCAGCAGCTTCACCCTTGGCGGGGCAACCTACGAGCAGTACTTC	CASSFTLGGATYEQYF